The source of this T cell receptor beta chain is a study of patients and donors after allogeneic stem cell transplantation. One entry per CDR3 protein results from TCRdb running MiXCR on the RT-PCR reads. In the table there are 900,000 to 1,000,000 distinct CDR3 sequences, roughly 17% of which are singletons. This CDR3 has 16 amino acids. CDR1 is SGHRS and CDR2 is YFSETQ in the germline V gene. The V segment lost 4 bases and the J segment 2 bases; nucleotides outside the gene matches: 10. V and J are TRBV5-1 and TRBJ2-3; the match to TRBD2 covers 7 bases. The clonotype comes from a human donor who was either an allogeneic HSCT recipient or a stem cell or donor lymphocyte infusion donor (not recorded which). It is not recorded whose cells these are; they may come from a transplant donor. The material sequenced was blood, either unsorted or a sorted T cell fraction (not recorded which). The CDR3 nucleotides read TGCGCCAGCAGCCGGGGGTCGGGGGGAGCCACAGATACGCAGTATTTT. This translates into CASSRGSGGATDTQYF.